The 2 T cell receptor beta chains below all came from one sample that was sequenced in a study of control samples from healthy donors and cancer patients. This table comes from immunoSEQ multiplex PCR, and its TCRdb copy is limited to in-frame clones, with some not included. The data show about 44,000 clones, more than 75% seen once. The sample consisted of PBMCs. The receptors here all came from a woman aged 55-69 years with lung cancer.

This clone came up once. This rearrangement joins TRBV9 to TRBJ1-1, with no clear D. Trimming took off 3 bases at V and 4 bases at J, with 19 bases between the two ends. The germline V gene has CDR1 SGDLS and CDR2 YYNGEE. The CDR3 runs to 16 residues. CDR3 protein: CASSGNPSGFGTEAFF. Here the CDR3 DNA reads TGTGCCAGCAGCGGAAACCCCTCAGGTTTCGGCACTGAAGCTTTCTTT.

This clone has just a few counts. The V call is TRBV30, the J call TRBJ2-6; D not certain. V shed 2 bases and J shed 1 base, with 0 bases lying between them. This CDR3 is built from 12 residues. CDR1 is GTSNPN, CDR2 SVGIG, per germline (reference sequence). The DNA for the CDR3 is TGTGCCTGGAGTTCTGGGGCCAACGTCCTGACTTTC. Protein: CAWSSGANVLTF.